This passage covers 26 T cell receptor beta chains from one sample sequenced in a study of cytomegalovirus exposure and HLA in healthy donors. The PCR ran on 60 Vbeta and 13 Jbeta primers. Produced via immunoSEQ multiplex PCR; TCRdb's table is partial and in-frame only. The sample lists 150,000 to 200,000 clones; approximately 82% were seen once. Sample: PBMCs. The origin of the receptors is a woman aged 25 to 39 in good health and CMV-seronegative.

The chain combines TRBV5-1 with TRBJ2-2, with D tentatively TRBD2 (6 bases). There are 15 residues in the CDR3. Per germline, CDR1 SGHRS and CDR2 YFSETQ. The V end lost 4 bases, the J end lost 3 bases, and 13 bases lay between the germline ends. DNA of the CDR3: TGCGCCAGCAGCCCCGGATGGGGGGACACCGGGGAGCTGTTTTTT. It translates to CASSPGWGDTGELFF.

The CDR3 protein is CSVSKGERAGELFF. The CDR3 DNA follows: TGCAGCGTCTCAAAGGGGGAAAGGGCCGGGGAGCTGTTTTTT. The chain has TRBV29-1 and TRBJ2-2; maybe TRBD1 (6 bases). The CDR3 has 14 residues. V was trimmed by 6 bases and J by 6 bases, leaving 17 bases between them. Germline CDR1 and CDR2: SQVTM and ANQGSEA.

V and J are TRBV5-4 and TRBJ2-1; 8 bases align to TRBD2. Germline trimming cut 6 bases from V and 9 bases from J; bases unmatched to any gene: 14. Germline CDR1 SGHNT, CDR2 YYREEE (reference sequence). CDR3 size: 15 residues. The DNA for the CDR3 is TGTGCCAGCATTCTTCGGGAGGGGCGCGGGGTTGAGCAGTTCTTC. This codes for CASILREGRGVEQFF.

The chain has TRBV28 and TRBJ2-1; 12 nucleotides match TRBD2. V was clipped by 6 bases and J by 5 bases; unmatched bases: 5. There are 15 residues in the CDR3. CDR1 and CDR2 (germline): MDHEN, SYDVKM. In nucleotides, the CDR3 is TGTGCCAGCAGCCGGACTAGCGGGATCGACAATGAGCAGTTCTTC. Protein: CASSRTSGIDNEQFF.

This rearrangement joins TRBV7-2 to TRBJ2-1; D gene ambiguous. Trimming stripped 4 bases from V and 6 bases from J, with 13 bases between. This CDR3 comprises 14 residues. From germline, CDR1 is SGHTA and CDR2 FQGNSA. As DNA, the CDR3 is TGTGCCAGCAGCTCCTTCTCCTTGTCCAATGAGCAGTTCTTC. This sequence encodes CASSSFSLSNEQFF.

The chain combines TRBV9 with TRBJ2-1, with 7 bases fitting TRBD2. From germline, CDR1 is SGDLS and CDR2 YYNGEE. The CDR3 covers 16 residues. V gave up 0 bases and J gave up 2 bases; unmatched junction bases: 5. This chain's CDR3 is CASSVVGGGTYNEQFF. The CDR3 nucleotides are TGTGCCAGCAGCGTAGTGGGCGGGGGTACCTACAATGAGCAGTTCTTC.

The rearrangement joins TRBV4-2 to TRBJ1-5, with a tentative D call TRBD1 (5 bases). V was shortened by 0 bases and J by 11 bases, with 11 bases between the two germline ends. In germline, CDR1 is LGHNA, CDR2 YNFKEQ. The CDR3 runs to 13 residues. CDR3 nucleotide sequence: TGTGCCAGCAGCCAAGATAAGAAGGGGTCCCAGCATTTT. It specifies CASSQDKKGSQHF.

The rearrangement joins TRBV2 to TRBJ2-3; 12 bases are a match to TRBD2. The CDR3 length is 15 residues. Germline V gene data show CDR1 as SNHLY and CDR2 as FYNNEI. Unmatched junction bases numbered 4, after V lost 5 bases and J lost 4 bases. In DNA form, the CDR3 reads TGTGCCAGCAGTCGGACTAGCGGGGTCTCAGATACGCAGTATTTT. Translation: CASSRTSGVSDTQYF.

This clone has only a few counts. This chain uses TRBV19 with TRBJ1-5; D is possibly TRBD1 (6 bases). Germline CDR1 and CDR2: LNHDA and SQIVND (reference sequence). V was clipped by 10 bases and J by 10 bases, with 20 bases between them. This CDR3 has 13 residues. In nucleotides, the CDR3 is TGTGCCACTTCACAGGGCCTCCCGGTTCCCCAGCATTTT. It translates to CATSQGLPVPQHF.

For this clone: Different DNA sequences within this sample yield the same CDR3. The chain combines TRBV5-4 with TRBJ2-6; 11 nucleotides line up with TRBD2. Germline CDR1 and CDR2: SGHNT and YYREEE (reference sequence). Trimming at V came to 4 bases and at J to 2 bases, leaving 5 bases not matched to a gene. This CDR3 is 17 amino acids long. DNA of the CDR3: TGTGCCAGCAGCCTTGAACTAGCGGGAGCTGGGGCCAACGTCCTGACTTTC. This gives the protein CASSLELAGAGANVLTF.

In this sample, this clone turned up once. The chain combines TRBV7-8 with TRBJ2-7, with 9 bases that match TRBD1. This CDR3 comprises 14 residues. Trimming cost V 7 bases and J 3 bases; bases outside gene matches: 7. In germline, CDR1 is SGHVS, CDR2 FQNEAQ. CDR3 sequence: CASTQSTGGYEQYF. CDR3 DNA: TGTGCCAGCACCCAATCGACAGGGGGCTACGAGCAGTACTTC.

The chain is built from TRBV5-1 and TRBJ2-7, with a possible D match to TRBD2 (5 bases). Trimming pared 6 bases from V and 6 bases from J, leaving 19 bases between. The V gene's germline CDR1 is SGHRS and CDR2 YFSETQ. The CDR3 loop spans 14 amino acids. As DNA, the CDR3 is TGCGCCAGCATGGAGGTTAATGGGTTCAGCGAGCAGTACTTC. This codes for CASMEVNGFSEQYF.

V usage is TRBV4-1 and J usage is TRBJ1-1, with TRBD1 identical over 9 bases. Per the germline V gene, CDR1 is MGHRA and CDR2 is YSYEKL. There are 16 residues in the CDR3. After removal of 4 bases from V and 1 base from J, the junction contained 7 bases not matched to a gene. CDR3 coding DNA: TGCGCCAGCAGCCGACCCCGGGACAGGGCGAACACTGAAGCTTTCTTT. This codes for CASSRPRDRANTEAFF.

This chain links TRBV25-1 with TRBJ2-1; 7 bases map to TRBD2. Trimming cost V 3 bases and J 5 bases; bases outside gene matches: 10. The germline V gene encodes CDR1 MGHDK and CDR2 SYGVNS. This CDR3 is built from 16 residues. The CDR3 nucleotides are TGTGCCAGCAGTGATTTGGGAGCGGGGCGAAACAATGAGCAGTTCTTC. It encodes CASSDLGAGRNNEQFF.

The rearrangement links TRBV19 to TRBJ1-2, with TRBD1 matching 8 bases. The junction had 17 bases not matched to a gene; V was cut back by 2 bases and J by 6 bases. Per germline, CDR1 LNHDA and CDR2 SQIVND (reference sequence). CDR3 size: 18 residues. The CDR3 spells CASSIKGLRTGQEDGYTF. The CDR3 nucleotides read TGTGCCAGTAGTATAAAAGGCCTCCGTACGGGACAGGAAGATGGCTACACCTTC.

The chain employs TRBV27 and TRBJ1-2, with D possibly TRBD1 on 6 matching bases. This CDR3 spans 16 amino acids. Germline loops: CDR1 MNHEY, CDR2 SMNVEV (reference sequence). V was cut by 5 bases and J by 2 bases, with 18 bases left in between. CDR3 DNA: TGTGCCAGCAGTCGCACTAGTGGACAGACGAACTATGGCTACACCTTC. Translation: CASSRTSGQTNYGYTF.

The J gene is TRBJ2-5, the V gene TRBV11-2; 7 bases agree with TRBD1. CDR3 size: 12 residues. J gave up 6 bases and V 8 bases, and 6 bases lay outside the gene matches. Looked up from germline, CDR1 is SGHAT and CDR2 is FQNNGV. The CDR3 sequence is CASGQEEQTQYF. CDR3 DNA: TGTGCCAGCGGACAGGAGGAACAGACCCAGTACTTC.

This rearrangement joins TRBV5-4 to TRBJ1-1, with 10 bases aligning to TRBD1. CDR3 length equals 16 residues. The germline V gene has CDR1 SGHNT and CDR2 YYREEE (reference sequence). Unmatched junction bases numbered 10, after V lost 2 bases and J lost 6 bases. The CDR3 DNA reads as TGTGCCAGCAGCTTATTTCCGGGACAGGGGAGGGCTGAAGCTTTCTTT. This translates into CASSLFPGQGRAEAFF.

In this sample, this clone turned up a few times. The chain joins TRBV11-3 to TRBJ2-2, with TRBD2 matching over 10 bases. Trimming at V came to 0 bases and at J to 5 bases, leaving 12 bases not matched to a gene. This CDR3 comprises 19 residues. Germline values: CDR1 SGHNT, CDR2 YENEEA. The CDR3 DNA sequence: TGTGCCAGCAGCTTAGATCCCCGACTAGCGGGTACAACAACCGGGGAGCTGTTTTTT. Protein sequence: CASSLDPRLAGTTTGELFF.

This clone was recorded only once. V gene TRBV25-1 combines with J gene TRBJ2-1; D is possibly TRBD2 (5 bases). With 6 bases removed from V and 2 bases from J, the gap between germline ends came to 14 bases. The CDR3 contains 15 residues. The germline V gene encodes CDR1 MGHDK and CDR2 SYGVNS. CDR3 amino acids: CASSPRGSTYNEQFF. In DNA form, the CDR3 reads TGTGCCAGCAGCCCGAGAGGGTCCACCTACAATGAGCAGTTCTTC.

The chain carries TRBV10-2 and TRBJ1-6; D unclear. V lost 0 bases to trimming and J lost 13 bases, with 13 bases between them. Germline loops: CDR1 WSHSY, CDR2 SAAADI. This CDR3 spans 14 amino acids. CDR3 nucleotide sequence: TGCGCCAGCAGTGAGTCGGGCCTTTGGAGGCCCCTCCACTTT. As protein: CASSESGLWRPLHF.

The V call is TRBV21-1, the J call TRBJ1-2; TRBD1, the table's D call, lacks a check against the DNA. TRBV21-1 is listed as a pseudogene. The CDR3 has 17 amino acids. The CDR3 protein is CASNKKEGTVHHYGYTF. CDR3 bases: TGTGCCAGCAACAAAAAGGAGGGGACAGTGCACCACTATGGCTACACCTTC.

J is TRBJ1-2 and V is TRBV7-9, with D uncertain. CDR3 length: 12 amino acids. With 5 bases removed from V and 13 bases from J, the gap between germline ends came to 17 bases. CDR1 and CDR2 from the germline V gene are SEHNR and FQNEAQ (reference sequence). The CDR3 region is CASSQIETIPTF. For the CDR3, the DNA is TGTGCCAGCAGCCAAATCGAAACTATACCCACCTTC.

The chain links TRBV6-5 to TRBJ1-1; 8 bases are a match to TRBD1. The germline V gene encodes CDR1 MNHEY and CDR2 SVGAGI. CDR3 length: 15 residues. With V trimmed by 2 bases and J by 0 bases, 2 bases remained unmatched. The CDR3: CASSYGDRLNTEAFF. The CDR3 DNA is TGTGCCAGCAGTTACGGGGACAGGTTGAACACTGAAGCTTTCTTT.

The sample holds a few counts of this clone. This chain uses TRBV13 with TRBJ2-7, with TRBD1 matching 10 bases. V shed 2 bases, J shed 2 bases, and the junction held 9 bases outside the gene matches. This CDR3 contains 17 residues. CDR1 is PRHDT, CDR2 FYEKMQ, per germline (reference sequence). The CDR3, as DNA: TGTGCCAGCAGCTTACTGTCCGGGACAGGGGAAGCCTACGAGCAGTACTTC. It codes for CASSLLSGTGEAYEQYF.

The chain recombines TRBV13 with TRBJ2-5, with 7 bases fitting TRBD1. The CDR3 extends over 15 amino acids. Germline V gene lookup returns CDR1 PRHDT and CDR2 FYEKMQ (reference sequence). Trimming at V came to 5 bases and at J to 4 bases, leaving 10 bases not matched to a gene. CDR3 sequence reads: CASSRTGAAPETQYF. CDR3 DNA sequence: TGTGCCAGCAGCCGAACAGGGGCGGCACCAGAGACCCAGTACTTC. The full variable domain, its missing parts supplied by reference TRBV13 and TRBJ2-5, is AAGVIQSPRHLIKEKRETATLKCYPIPRHDTVYWYQQGPGQDPQFLISFYEKMQSDKGSIPDRFSAQQFSDYHSELNMSSLELGDSALYFCASSRTGAAPETQYFGPGTRLLVL.